This T cell receptor (beta chain) appears in the sequencing data of a study of blood T cell repertoires in COVID-19. Across under 25 US areas, participants ranged in age from roughly 18 to 95 years. Membership in each cohort depended on participant-reported clinical history. Source study methods: Counts of nucleated cells, estimated from reference gene primer amplification, were obtained. The protocol was immunoSEQ multiplex PCR, while the TCRdb copy is restricted to in-frame clones and leaves out a portion. V and J calls and clone size come straight from that table; D and trimming were deduced from the DNA. The sample has around 160,000 clones, about 83% seen once. This CDR3 is built from 14 residues. Trimming at V came to 2 bases and at J to 6 bases, leaving 6 bases not matched to a gene. Per germline, CDR1 SGHRS and CDR2 YFSETQ.

The chain combines TRBV5-1 with TRBJ2-7; 9 nucleotides line up with TRBD2. This clonotype was sampled from a woman aged 45-59 years who had been exposed to COVID-19. Sequenced sample: PBMCs or T cells enriched from blood (not recorded which). Here the CDR3 DNA reads TGCGCCAGCAGCTTCGGGACTAGCTATAGCGAGCAGTACTTC. This codes for CASSFGTSYSEQYF.